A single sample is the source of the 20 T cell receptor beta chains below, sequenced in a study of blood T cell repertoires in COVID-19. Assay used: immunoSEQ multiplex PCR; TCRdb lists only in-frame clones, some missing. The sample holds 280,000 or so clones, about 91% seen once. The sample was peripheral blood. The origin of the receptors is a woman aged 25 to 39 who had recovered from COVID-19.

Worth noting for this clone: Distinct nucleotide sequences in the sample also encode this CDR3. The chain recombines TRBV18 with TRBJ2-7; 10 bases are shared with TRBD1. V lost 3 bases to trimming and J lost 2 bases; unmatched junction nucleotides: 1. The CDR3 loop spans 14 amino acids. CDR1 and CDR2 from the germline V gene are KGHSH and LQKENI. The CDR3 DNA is TGTGCCAGCTCACCGGGGACAGGGGCCTACGAGCAGTACTTC. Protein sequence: CASSPGTGAYEQYF.

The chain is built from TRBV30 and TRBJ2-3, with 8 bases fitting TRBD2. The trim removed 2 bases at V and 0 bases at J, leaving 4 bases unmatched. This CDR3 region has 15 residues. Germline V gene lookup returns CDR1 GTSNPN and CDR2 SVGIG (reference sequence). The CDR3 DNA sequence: TGTGCCTGGAGTCGGGGGGGGGCAAGCACAGATACGCAGTATTTT. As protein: CAWSRGGASTDTQYF.

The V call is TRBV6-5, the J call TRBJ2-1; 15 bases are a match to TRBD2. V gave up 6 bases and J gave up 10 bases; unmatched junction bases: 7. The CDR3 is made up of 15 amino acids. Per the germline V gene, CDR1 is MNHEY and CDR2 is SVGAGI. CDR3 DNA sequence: TGTGCCAGCAGGGCCGGGACTAGCGGGGGGATAGAGCAGTTCTTC. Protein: CASRAGTSGGIEQFF.

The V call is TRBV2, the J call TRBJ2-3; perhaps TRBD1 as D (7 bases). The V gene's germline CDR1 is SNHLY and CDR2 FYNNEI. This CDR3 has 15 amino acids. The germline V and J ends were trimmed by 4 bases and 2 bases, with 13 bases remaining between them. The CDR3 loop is CASSVEGADTDTQYF. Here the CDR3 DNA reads TGTGCCAGCAGTGTGGAGGGGGCCGACACAGATACGCAGTATTTT. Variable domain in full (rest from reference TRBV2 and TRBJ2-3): EPEVTQTPSHQVTQMGQEVILRCVPISNHLYFYWYRQILGQKVEFLVSFYNNEISEKSEIFDDQFSVERPDGSNFTLKIRSTKLEDSAMYFCASSVEGADTDTQYFGPGTRLTVL.

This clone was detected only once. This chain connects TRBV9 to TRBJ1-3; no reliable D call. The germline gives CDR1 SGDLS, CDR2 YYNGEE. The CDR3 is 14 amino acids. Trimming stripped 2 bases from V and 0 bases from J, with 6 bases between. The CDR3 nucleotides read TGTGCCAGCAGCGTCTCGGGCTCTGGAAACACCATATATTTT. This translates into CASSVSGSGNTIYF.

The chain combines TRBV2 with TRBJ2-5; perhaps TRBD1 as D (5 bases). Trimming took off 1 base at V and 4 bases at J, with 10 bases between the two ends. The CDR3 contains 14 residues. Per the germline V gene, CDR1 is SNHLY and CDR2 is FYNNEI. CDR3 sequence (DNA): TGTGCCAGCAGTGAAGACCTGGGGCGAGAGACCCAGTACTTC. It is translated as CASSEDLGRETQYF. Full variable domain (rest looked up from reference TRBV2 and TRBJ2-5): EPEVTQTPSHQVTQMGQEVILRCVPISNHLYFYWYRQILGQKVEFLVSFYNNEISEKSEIFDDQFSVERPDGSNFTLKIRSTKLEDSAMYFCASSEDLGRETQYFGPGTRLLVL.

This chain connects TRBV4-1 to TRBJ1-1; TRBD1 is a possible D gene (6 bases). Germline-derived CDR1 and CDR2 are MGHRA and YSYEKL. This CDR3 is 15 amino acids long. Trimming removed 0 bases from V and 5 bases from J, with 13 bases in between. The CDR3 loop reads CASSQDIRQGTEAFF. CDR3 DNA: TGCGCCAGCAGCCAAGATATCAGGCAGGGGACTGAAGCTTTCTTT.

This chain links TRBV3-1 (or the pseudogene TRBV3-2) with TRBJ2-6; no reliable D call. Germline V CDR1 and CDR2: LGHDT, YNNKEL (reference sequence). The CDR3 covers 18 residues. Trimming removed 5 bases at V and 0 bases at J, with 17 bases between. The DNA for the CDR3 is TGTGCCAGCAGCACGTATATCGAGATAAACTCTGGGGCCAACGTCCTGACTTTC. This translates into CASSTYIEINSGANVLTF.

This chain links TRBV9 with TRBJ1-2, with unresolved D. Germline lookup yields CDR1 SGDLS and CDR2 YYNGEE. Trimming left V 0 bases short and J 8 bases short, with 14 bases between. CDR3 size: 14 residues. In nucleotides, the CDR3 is TGTGCCAGCAGCGTAGCAGACTTACCGAGCGGCTACACCTTC. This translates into CASSVADLPSGYTF.

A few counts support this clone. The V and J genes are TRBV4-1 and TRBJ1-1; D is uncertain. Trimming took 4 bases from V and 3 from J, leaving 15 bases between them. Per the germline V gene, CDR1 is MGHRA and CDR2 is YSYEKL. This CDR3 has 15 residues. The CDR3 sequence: CASSPRTVGDTEAFF. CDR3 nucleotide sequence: TGCGCCAGCAGCCCTCGGACGGTCGGGGACACTGAAGCTTTCTTT.

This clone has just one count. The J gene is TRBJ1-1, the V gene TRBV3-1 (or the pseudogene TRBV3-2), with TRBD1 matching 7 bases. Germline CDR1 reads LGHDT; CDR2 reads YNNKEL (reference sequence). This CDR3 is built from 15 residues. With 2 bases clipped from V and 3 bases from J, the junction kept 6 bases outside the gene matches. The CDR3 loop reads CASSQQQGFYTEAFF. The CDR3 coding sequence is TGTGCCAGCAGCCAACAACAGGGGTTCTACACTGAAGCTTTCTTT.

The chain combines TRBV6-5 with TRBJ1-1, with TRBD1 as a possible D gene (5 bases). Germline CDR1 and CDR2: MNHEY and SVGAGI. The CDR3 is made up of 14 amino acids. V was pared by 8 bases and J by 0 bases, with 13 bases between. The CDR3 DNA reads TGTGCCAGCCGCCTACGGGGGATGAACACTGAAGCTTTCTTT. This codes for CASRLRGMNTEAFF.

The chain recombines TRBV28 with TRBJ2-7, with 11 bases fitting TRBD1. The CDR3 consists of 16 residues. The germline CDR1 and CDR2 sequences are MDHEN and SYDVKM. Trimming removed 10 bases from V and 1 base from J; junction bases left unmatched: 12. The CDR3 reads CATAPWTGGRSYEQYF. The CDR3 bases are TGTGCCACGGCTCCCTGGACAGGGGGCCGGTCCTACGAGCAGTACTTC. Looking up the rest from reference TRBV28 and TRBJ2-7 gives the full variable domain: DVKVTQSSRYLVKRTGEKVFLECVQDMDHENMFWYRQDPGLGLRLIYFSYDVKMKEKGDIPEGYSVSREKKERFSLILESASTNQTSMYLCATAPWTGGRSYEQYFGPGTRLTVT.

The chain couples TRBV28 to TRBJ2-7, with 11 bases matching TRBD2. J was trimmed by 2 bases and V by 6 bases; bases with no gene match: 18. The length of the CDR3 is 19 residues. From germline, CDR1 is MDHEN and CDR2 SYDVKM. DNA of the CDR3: TGTGCCAGCAGGTCTGAGGGGGCGCTTAGCGGGGGGGCCCCCTACGAGCAGTACTTC. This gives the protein CASRSEGALSGGAPYEQYF.

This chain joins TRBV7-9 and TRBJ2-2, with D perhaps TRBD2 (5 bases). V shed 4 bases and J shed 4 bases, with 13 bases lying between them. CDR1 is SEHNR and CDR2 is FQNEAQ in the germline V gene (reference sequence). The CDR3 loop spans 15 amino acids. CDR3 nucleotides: TGTGCCAGCAGCTGGCTAGAAGAGGGCACCGGGGAGCTGTTTTTT. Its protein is CASSWLEEGTGELFF.

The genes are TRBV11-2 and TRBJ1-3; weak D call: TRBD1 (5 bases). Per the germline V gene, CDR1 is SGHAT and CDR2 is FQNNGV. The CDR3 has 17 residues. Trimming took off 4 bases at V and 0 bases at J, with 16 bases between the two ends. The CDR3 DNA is TGTGCCAGCAGCTGGAACCGCCAGGGAAGCTCTGGAAACACCATATATTTT. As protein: CASSWNRQGSSGNTIYF.

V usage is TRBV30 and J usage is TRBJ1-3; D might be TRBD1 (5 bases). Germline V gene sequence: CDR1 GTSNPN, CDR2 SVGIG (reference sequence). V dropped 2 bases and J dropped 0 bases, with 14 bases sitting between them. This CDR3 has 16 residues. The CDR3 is CAWSSFGQISGNTIYF. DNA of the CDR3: TGTGCCTGGAGTTCCTTCGGACAAATCTCTGGAAACACCATATATTTT.

CDR3 DNA sequence: TGTGCCATCGGGACAGCCTATAGCAATCAGCCCCAGCATTTT. Translated, it gives CAIGTAYSNQPQHF. This chain uses TRBV19 with TRBJ1-5; 7 bases align to TRBD1. The CDR3 is 14 residues long. The V and J ends lost 10 bases and 0 bases, in that order; junction bases with no gene match: 6. CDR1 and CDR2 from the germline V gene are LNHDA and SQIVND (reference sequence).

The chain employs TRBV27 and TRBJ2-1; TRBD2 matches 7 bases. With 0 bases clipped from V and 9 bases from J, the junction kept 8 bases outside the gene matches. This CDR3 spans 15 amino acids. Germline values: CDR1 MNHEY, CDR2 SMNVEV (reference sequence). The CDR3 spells CASSLSVIGGGEQFF. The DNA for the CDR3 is TGTGCCAGCAGTTTATCGGTAATTGGGGGGGGTGAGCAGTTCTTC.

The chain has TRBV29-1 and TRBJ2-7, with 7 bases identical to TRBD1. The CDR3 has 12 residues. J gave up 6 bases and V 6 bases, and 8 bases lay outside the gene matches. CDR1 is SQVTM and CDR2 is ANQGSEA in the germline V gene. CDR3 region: CSVRHRGPEQYF. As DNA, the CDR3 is TGCAGCGTCCGTCACAGGGGTCCCGAGCAGTACTTC.